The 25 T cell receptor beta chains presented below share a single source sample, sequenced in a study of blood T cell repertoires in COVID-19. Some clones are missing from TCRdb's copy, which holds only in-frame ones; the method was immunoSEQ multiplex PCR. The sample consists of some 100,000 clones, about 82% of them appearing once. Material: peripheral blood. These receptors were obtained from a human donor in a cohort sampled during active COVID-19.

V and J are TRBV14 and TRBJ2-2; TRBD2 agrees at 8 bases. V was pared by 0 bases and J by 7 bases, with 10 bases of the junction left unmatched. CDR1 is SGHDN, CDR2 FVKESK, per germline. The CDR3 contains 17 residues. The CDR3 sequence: CASSQDLAGGLLGELFF. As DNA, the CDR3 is TGTGCCAGCAGCCAAGATCTGGCGGGAGGCCTCCTCGGGGAGCTGTTTTTT.

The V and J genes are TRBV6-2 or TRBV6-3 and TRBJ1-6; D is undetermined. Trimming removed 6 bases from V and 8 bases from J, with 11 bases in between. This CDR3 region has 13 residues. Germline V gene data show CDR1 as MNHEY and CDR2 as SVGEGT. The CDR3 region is CASSPRVDSPLHF. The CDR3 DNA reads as TGTGCCAGCAGCCCTCGGGTAGATTCACCCCTCCACTTT.

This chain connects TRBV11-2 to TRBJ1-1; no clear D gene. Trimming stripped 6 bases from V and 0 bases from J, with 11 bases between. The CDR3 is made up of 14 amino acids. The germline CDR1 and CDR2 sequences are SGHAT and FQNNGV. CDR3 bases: TGTGCCAGCAGTGTACAGTTACTGAACACTGAAGCTTTCTTT. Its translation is CASSVQLLNTEAFF.

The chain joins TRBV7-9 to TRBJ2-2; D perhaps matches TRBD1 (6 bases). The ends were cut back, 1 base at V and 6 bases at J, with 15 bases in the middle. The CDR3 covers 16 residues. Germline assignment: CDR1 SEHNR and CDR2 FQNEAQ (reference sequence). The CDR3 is CASSLVTGTGPGELFF. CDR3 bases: TGTGCCAGCAGCTTAGTTACAGGGACGGGACCCGGGGAGCTGTTTTTT.

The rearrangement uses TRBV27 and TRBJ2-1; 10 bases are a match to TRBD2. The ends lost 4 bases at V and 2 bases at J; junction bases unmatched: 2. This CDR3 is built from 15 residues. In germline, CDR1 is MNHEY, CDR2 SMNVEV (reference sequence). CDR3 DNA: TGTGCCAGCAGTTCGGGACTAGCGACCTACAATGAGCAGTTCTTC. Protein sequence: CASSSGLATYNEQFF.

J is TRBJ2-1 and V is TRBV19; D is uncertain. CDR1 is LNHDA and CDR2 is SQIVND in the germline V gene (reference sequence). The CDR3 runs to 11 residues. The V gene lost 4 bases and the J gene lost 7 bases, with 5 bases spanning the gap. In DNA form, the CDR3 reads TGTGCCAGTAGTACAGGTAATGAGCAGTTCTTC. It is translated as CASSTGNEQFF.

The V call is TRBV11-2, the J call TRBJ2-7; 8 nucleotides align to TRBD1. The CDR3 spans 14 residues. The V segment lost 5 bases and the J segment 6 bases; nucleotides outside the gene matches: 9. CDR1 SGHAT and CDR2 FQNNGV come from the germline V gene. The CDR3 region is CASSLGGTGIEQYF. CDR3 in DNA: TGTGCCAGCAGCCTGGGCGGGACAGGAATCGAGCAGTACTTC.

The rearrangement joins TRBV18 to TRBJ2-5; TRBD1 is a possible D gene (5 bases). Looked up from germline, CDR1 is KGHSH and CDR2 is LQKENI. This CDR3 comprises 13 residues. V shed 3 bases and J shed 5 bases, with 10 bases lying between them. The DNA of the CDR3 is TGTGCCAGCTCACCCTTCAGGGCGGAGACCCAGTACTTC. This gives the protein CASSPFRAETQYF.

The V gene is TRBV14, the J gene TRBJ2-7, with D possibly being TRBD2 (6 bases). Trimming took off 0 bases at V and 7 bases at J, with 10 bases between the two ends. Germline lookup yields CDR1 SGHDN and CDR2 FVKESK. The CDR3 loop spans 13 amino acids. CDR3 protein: CASSQEEGREQYF. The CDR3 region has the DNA TGTGCCAGCAGCCAAGAAGAGGGGAGGGAGCAGTACTTC.

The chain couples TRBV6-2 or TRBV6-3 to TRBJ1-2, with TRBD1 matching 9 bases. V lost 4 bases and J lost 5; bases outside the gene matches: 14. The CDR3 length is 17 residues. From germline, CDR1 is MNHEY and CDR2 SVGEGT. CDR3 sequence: CASSSRPWTGEGYGYTF. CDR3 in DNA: TGTGCCAGCAGTTCGCGCCCCTGGACAGGGGAAGGGTATGGCTACACCTTC.

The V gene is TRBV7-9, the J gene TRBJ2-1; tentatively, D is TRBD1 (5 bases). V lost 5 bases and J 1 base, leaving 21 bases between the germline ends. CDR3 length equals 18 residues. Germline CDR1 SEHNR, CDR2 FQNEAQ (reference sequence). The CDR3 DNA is TGTGCCAGCAGCCTAACCGAGATGATTCAGGGATCCTACAATGAGCAGTTCTTC. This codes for CASSLTEMIQGSYNEQFF.

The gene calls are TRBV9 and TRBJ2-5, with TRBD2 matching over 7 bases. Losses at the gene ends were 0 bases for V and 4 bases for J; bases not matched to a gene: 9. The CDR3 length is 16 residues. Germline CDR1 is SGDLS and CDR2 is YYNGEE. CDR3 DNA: TGTGCCAGCAGCGTAGCTACGGGGGGTTGGCTAGAGACCCAGTACTTC. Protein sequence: CASSVATGGWLETQYF.

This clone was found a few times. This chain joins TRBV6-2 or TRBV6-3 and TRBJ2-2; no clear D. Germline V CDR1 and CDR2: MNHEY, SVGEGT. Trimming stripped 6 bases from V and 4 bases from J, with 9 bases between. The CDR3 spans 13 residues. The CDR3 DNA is TGTGCCAGCAGCGGCCAGGCCACCGGGGAGCTGTTTTTT. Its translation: CASSGQATGELFF.

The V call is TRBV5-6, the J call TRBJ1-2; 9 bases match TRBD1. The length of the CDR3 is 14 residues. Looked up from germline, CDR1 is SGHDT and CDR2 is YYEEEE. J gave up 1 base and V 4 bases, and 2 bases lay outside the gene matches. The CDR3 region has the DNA TGTGCCAGCAGCGGGACAGGGATTAACTATGGCTACACCTTC. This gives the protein CASSGTGINYGYTF.

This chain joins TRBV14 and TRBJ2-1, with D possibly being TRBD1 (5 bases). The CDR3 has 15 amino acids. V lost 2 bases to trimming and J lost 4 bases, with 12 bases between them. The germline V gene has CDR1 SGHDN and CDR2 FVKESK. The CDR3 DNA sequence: TGTGCCAGCAGCCAAAGGTTCCAGGGATACAATGAGCAGTTCTTC. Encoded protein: CASSQRFQGYNEQFF.

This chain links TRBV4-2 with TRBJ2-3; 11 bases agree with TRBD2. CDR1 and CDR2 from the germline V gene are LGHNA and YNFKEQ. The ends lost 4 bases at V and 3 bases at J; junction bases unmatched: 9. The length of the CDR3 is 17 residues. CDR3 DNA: TGTGCCAGCAGCCCAGGGCGCCTAGCGGGAGGAACAGATACGCAGTATTTT. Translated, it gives CASSPGRLAGGTDTQYF.

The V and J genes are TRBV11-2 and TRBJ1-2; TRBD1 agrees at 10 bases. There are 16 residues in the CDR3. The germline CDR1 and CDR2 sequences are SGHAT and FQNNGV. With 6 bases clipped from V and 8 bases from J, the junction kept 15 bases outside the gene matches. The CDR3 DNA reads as TGTGCCAGCAGGAAGACAGGGGGCGGTGTATCTGGAGGCTACACCTTC. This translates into CASRKTGGGVSGGYTF.

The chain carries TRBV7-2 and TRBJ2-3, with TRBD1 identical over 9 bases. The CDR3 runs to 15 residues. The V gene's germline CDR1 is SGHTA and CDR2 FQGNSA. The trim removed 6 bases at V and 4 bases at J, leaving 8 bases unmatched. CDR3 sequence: CASRQGATRSDTQYF. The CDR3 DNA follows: TGTGCCAGCAGACAGGGGGCGACGAGGTCAGATACGCAGTATTTT.

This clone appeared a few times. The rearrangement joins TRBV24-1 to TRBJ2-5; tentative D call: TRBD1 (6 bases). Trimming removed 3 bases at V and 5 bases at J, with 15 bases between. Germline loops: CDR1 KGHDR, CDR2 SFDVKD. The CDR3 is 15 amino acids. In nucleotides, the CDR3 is TGTGCCACCAGTGATGGGGGCAGGGGTGTGGAGACCCAGTACTTC. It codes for CATSDGGRGVETQYF.

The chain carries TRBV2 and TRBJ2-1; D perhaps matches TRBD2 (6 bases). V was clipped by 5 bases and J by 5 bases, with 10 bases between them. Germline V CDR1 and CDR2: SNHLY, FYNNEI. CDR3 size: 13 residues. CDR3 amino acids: CASSRLANNEQFF. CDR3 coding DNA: TGTGCCAGCAGTCGGCTAGCGAACAATGAGCAGTTCTTC.

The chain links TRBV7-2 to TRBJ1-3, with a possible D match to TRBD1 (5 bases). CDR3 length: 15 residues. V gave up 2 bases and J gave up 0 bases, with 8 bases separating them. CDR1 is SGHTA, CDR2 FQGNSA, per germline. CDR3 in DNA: TGTGCCAGCAGCTTAATGACAGTCTCTGGAAACACCATATATTTT. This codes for CASSLMTVSGNTIYF.

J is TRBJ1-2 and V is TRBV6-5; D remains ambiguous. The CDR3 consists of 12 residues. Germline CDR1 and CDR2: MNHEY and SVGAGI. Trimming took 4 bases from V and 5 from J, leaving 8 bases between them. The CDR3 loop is CASSSRVYGYTF. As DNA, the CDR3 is TGTGCCAGCAGTTCCCGTGTATATGGCTACACCTTC.

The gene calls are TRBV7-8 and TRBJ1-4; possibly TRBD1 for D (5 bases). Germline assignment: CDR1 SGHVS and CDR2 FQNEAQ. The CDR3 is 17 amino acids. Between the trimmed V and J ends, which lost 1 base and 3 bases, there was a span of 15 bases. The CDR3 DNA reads TGTGCCAGCAGCTTAGTGGGGGGGAAGATGGCTAATGAAAAACTGTTTTTT. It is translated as CASSLVGGKMANEKLFF.

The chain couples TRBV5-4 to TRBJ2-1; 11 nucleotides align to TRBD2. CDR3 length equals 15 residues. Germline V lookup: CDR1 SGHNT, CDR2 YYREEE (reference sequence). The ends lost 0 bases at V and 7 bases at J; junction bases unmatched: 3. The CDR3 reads CASSLDGTSGNEQFF. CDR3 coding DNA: TGTGCCAGCAGCTTGGACGGGACTAGCGGTAATGAGCAGTTCTTC.

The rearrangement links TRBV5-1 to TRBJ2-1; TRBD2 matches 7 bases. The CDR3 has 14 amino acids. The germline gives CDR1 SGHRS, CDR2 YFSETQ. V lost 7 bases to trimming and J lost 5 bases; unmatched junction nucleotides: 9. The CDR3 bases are TGCGCCAGCCGCCCAGGTGCGGGAGACAATGAGCAGTTCTTC. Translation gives CASRPGAGDNEQFF.